This T cell receptor beta chain was recovered during a study of cytomegalovirus exposure and HLA in healthy donors. Looking at the study overall: Among roughly 180 million T cells, an earlier analysis found 120 million or so unique TCR beta sequences.

It was with 60 Vbeta and 13 Jbeta primers that the PCR ran. Assay used: immunoSEQ multiplex PCR; TCRdb lists only in-frame clones, some missing. The sample has 100,000 to 150,000 clones, around three quarters seen once; the top ten hold around 2%. General study points: Researchers reported in a later analysis that a missense DCLRE1C variant was tied to TCR beta V- and J-gene trimming. Researchers counted 164 TCR beta chains as cytomegalovirus-associated.

As for this clone: The antigen is unknown.

This clonotype was obtained from a woman in her 50s in good health and CMV-seronegative. Material for sequencing was PBMCs.

The CDR3 DNA reads as TGTGCCAGCAGTGAAGCTCGGAATCAGCCCCAGCATTTT. Translation: CASSEARNQPQHF. The rearrangement joins TRBV6-1 to TRBJ1-5; D call uncertain. CDR3 size: 13 residues. The ends were cut back, 0 bases at V and 4 bases at J, with 4 bases in the middle. Germline CDR1 reads MNHNS; CDR2 reads SASEGT.